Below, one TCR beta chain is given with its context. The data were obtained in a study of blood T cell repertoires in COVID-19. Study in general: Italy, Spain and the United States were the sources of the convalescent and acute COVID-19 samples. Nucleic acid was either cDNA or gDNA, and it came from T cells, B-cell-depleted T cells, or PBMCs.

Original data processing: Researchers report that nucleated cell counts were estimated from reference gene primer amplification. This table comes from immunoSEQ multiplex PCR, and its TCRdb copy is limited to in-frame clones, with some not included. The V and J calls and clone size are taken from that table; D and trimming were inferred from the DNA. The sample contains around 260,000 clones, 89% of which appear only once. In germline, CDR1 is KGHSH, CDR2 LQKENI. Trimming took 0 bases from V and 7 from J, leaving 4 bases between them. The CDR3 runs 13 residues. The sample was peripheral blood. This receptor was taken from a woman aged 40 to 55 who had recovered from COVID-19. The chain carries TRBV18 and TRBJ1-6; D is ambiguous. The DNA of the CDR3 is TGTGCCAGCTCACCACCGAGCAATTCACCCCTCCACTTT. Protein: CASSPPSNSPLHF.